This T cell receptor (beta chain) was captured by sequencing in a study of CD8+ T cells in alopecia areata. Reverse transcribed after extraction, RNA yielded cDNA as the sequencing template. TCRdb's copy holds only in-frame clones and misses some; the assay was immunoSEQ multiplex PCR. Of 150,000 to 200,000 clones listed, less than 70% are singletons. Treatment given: oral pan-JAK inhibitor, 5-10 mg twice daily. Per the germline V gene, CDR1 is SQVTM and CDR2 is ANQGSEA. V dropped 8 bases and J dropped 1; count of bases not matched to a gene: 8. The CDR3 length is 14 residues. The receptor's source is a human donor with alopecia areata. The starting material was CD4+ T cells sorted from blood, obtained between weeks 49 and 50, from a patient treated with tofacitinib. The chain uses TRBV29-1 and TRBJ2-3, with TRBD2 matching over 8 bases. CDR3 bases: TGCAGCACCGGCTTGACTAGCGGCACAGATACGCAGTATTTT. Its protein is CSTGLTSGTDTQYF.